Following are 6 T cell receptor beta chains from one sample sequenced in a study of blood T cell repertoires in COVID-19. Sequencing used immunoSEQ multiplex PCR; TCRdb keeps in-frame clones, though not all of them. Here the sample spans under 300,000 clones, 86% being singletons. Sequencing was carried out using peripheral blood. The receptor set was obtained from a man younger than 45 who had recovered from COVID-19.

This rearrangement joins TRBV6-1 to TRBJ1-5; weak D call: TRBD1 (6 bases). The germline gives CDR1 MNHNS, CDR2 SASEGT. Trimming left V 3 bases short and J 6 bases short, with 15 bases between. This CDR3 is built from 15 residues. The CDR3 loop is CASSDLDRGTQPQHF. CDR3 coding DNA: TGTGCCAGCAGTGACCTGGACAGAGGCACTCAGCCCCAGCATTTT.

This clone has a single count. The CDR3 reads CASSPFGQGGTDTQYF. Written as DNA, the CDR3 is TGTGCCAGCTCACCCTTCGGACAGGGAGGCACAGATACGCAGTATTTT. The V and J genes are TRBV18 and TRBJ2-3, with 8 positions matching TRBD1. The V and J ends lost 3 bases and 1 base, in that order; junction bases with no gene match: 6. CDR3 length equals 16 residues. Germline CDR1 and CDR2: KGHSH and LQKENI.

This sequence joins TRBV15 and TRBJ2-1; D possibly corresponds to TRBD2 (5 bases). Looked up from germline, CDR1 is LNHNV and CDR2 is YYDKDF (reference sequence). V gave up 2 bases and J gave up 8 bases, with 10 bases separating them. This CDR3 is 13 amino acids long. CDR3 residues: CATSRQDLDEQFF. The CDR3 DNA reads TGTGCCACCAGCAGACAGGACTTAGATGAGCAGTTCTTC. The full variable domain, in which reference TRBV15 and TRBJ2-1 provide the parts outside the CDR3, is DAMVIQNPRYQVTQFGKPVTLSCSQTLNHNVMYWYQQKSSQAPKLLFHYYDKDFNNEADTPDNFQSRRPNTSFCFLDIRSPGLGDTAMYLCATSRQDLDEQFFGPGTRLTVL.

The chain carries TRBV7-9 and TRBJ2-2; TRBD2 matches at 7 bases. The germline V gene encodes CDR1 SEHNR and CDR2 FQNEAQ (reference sequence). The CDR3 loop spans 16 amino acids. V lost 2 bases to trimming and J lost 5 bases; unmatched junction nucleotides: 8. The CDR3 loop reads CASSLRSGGGTGELFF. CDR3 nucleotides: TGTGCCAGCAGCTTACGATCGGGAGGTGGAACCGGGGAGCTGTTTTTT.

The gene calls are TRBV9 and TRBJ1-3; tentatively, D is TRBD1 (6 bases). This CDR3 spans 13 amino acids. Germline V gene lookup returns CDR1 SGDLS and CDR2 YYNGEE. V shed 4 bases and J shed 8 bases, with 13 bases lying between them. CDR3: CASSPQGWDTIYF. The CDR3 DNA sequence: TGTGCCAGCAGCCCCCAGGGGTGGGACACCATATATTTT.

The chain is built from TRBV3-1 (or the pseudogene TRBV3-2) and TRBJ1-2, with D tentatively TRBD1 (6 bases). This CDR3 comprises 15 residues. CDR1 is LGHDT, CDR2 YNNKEL, per germline (reference sequence). V lost 3 bases and J 4 bases, leaving 15 bases between the germline ends. This CDR3 reads CASSHVTGWGYGYTF. CDR3 DNA sequence: TGTGCCAGCAGCCATGTTACAGGGTGGGGCTATGGCTACACCTTC.